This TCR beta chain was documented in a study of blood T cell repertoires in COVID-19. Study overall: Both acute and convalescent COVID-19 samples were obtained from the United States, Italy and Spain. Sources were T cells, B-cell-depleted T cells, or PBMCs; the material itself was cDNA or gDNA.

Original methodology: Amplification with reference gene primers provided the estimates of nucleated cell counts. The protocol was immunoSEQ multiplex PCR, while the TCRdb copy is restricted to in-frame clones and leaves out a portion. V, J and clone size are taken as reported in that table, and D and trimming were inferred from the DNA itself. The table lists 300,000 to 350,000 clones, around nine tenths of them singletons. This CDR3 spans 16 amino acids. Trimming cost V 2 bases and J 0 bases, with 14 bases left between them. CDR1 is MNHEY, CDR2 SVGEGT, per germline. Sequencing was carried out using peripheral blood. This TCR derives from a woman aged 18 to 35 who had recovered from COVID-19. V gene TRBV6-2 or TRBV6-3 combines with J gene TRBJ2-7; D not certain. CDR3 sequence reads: CASSYRVLRSSYEQYV. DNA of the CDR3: TGTGCCAGCAGTTACCGCGTTTTGCGGTCCTCCTACGAGCAGTACGTC.